This T cell receptor beta chain was captured by sequencing in a study of cytomegalovirus exposure and HLA in healthy donors (dated by TCRdb to 2016 to 2017). Some background on the complete study: According to an earlier analysis of a few hundred of the donors, roughly 180 million T cells yielded over 90 million unique TCR beta sequences and 250 to 350 Gb of sequence data. Typing coverage varied by locus: about 629-640 donors for A, B, C, DRB1 and DQB1; 522 for DQA1; more than 600 for DPA1; around 490 for DPB1. Of the approximately 400 genotyped donors, 65% to 90% were placed in the genetic ancestry cluster associated with self-reported Caucasian donors. An earlier analysis of some 500 of the donors used high-throughput TCR beta sequencing to judge whether each TCR beta V gene segment behaved as functional or pseudogenic. The later analysis used no new phenotypic data to find candidate immune exposures, relying instead on TCR beta sequences and their occurrence across donors. A separate validation cohort of about 110 different subjects was used in addition to the roughly 640-subject first cohort. To study patterns of TCR occurrence, a later analysis re-analyzed previously published TCR beta repertoires from several hundred donors and added high-resolution HLA genotyping. On average, 235,054 unique TCR beta nucleotide sequences were sequenced per donor among 300 to 500 genotyped donors of the cohort, with roughly 20% of those sequences being non-productive. Donor age, sex, ethnicity and CMV serostatus were compiled together with the repertoire data. To predict cytomegalovirus infection status, the study brought together high-throughput TCR immunosequencing, statistical association of individual TCRs with disease status, and machine learning. Class I and class II HLA loci were covered by the typing at four-digit resolution. An early release covering 500 to 750 HLA-typed donors comprised 250 to 350 gigabases of sequencing data and around 80 million unique TCR sequences. The study was designed to test whether signatures of past pathogen exposure could be identified by cataloging public T cell receptors. All discovery cohort repertoires had been generated using a single sequencing platform. The T cell repertoires of around 730 subjects were profiled by immunosequencing and related to cytomegalovirus serostatus. Roughly five DR-DQ haplotypes were handled as single units for association and clustering because linkage in the cohort was strong. In a later genetic analysis, genome-wide SNP genotypes for about three fifths of the roughly 670 donors were used, and that subset was treated as a discovery cohort. Beyond this particular receptor, the publication reports: CMV serostatus was the only immune exposure information available for the cohort. While some public TCRs were present in many individuals, most TCR sequences turned up only very rarely across donors. Because counts were too low, about 18 rarely observed V segments, including chromosome 9 orphons, were left out of the earlier analysis of over 550 of the donors. According to the authors, the approach could potentially be generalized to other disease states and immunological phenotypes. Only TCR beta chains were sequenced in this cohort, and the absence of alpha or paired-chain data limited detectable features. A further reported finding was that TCR beta sequences accurately predicted the HLA-A and HLA-B alleles for most subjects in the first cohort. A group of highly shared sequence variants was considered likely to be a technical artifact of the sequencing pipeline. A later analysis found that HLA-associated TCR beta chains were more clonally expanded and had lower generation probabilities than equally common non-associated chains. Because HLA typing was unavailable for some donors at each locus, only the typed subset was used in association tests. Correlated functional status among segregating V segments might reflect linkage disequilibrium, but an unknown experimental factor could not be ruled out. At a false discovery rate of 0.05, a later analysis linked 15,000 to 20,000 TCR beta sequences to specific HLA alleles. A later genetic analysis reported fewer N-insertions in productive TCRs among donors in an Asian-associated ancestry cluster than the roughly 670-donor mean. A total of 150 or so TCR beta chains were listed by the study as associated with cytomegalovirus. In a later analysis, several top co-occurrence clusters were reported to appear linked to parvovirus B19, influenza, CMV and Epstein-Barr virus. An association between a missense DCLRE1C variant and V-gene and J-gene trimming of TCR beta chains was found in a later genetic analysis and replicated in an independent cohort. Assigning TCR associations to individual alleles was difficult when HLA alleles, especially DR and DQ, strongly co-occurred. In an earlier analysis of about 600 of the donors, most TCR beta V segments appeared in productive rearrangements about 90% or about 30% of the time, broadly matching IMGT annotations. The 87-base-pair reads could not distinguish some IMGT-functional V segments, including TRBV6-2 and TRBV6-3, so those segments were excluded. The presence/absence analyses assumed that sequencing depth was roughly uniform across donors, and that assumption may not be true. Most CMV-associated TCR beta chains appeared to be HLA-restricted in a later analysis, and the HLA associations seemed to be driven largely by CMV exposure. Three of the identified cytomegalovirus-associated TCR beta chains were confirmed in vitro to be specific for cytomegalovirus antigens. The classifier was reported to diagnose cytomegalovirus status with high specificity and sensitivity in both the original and validation cohorts. A later analysis found that TCR association rates varied across HLA loci, with DRB1 alleles showing the most associated TCRs and HLA-C alleles the fewest.

Per the germline V gene, SGHRS is the CDR1 and YFSETQ is the CDR2. Inclusive of the bounding cysteine and phenylalanine, the CDR3 is 14 residues long. Kept here is only the CDR3 DNA, which spans 42 bases and is read in frame from base 1. The germline V and J ends show losses of 3 bases and 8 bases respectively, and no gene match explains 3 bases of the junction. Libraries were constructed by the immunoSEQ multiplex PCR assay. For the multiplex PCR, a mixture combining 60 forward primers for TCR Vbeta segments and 13 reverse primers for TCR Jbeta segments was used. A multiplex PCR assay on genomic DNA amplified the CDR3 region of rearranged TCR beta genes. The amplified TCR beta libraries were sequenced on the Illumina HiSeq System as 87-base-pair reads. On the study's bioinformatics: Across the 670 or so repertoires, a later analysis counted roughly 84 million unique TCR beta chains, roughly 11 million of which were shared by at least two donors. To remove PCR and sequencing errors, raw reads were error-corrected and collapsed into unique sequences using a nearest-neighbor algorithm that merged closely related sequences. To assign V, D and J gene segments, CDR3 sequences were aligned to IMGT reference sequences. Each retained sequence needed at least a six-nucleotide match to both a V gene segment and a J gene segment. Rearrangements were called productive when the CDR3 lacked stop codons and stayed in frame with V and J; all others were non-productive. CDR3 was defined by IMGT convention, running from the second conserved V-encoded cysteine to the conserved J-encoded phenylalanine. In an earlier analysis of around 600 of the donors, sequences lacking an unambiguous match to a single V gene segment were excluded. In an earlier analysis of 450 to 700 of the donors, V segments were called functional above 56.7% productive rearrangements and were called segregating when the between-donor standard deviation exceeded 5%. A statistical classification framework was built to diagnose cytomegalovirus status from the catalog of TCR beta chain sequences. In a later analysis, V and J genes were assigned by comparing TCR nucleotide sequences against IMGT/GENE-DB human TR gene sequences. Using the TCRdist pipeline, a later analysis assigned CDR3 sequences along with most-parsimonious VDJ recombination scenarios. In a later analysis, each TCR beta chain was defined by its CDR3 amino acid sequence together with its V-gene family, and reads lacking a unique V-gene family were excluded. In a later analysis, some 600 highly shared, low-generation-probability nucleotide sequences were removed to address suspected cross-contamination and a sequencing artifact. For each public chain, a later analysis derived a clonal expansion index from normalized ranks of inferred template counts within each repertoire. Generation probabilities in a later analysis came from a VDJ recombination model fitted to out-of-frame rearrangements, and those results were checked against IGoR. A later analysis scored TCR-TCR, TCR-HLA and TCR-CMV co-occurrence with hypergeometric tests, applying a repertoire-size bias correction to TCR pairs. False discovery rates were estimated in a later analysis by permuting HLA or CMV assignments 20 times. A later analysis grouped co-occurring TCRs with DBSCAN, adding TCRdist sequence similarity when clustering within HLA-allele-positive subsets. Co-occurrence clustering excluded repertoires with fewer than 30,000 or more than 120,000 public chains, plus five with anomalous nucleotide sharing. TCRdb took over this immuneACCESS table, retaining in-frame rearrangements with V and J assigned. Such tables are incomplete; in checked studies, under half of the missing clones stem from an unresolved V gene, and the remainder is unexplained. Clone size and V and J calls were adopted from that table, with D and trimming inferred from the DNA. A total of approximately 270,000 clones appear in this sample, 80% of them only once. The top ten clonotypes cover roughly 0.31% of the sample.

For this clone: What antigen it recognizes has not been identified. Base qualities are not at hand, and no much larger clone is one base apart.

The cohort consisted of 600 to 700 healthy bone marrow donors. All cohort members were sampled while nominally healthy, although unrecorded immune exposures were likely present. The donor tested CMV seronegative and was one of the 352 seronegative cohort members. Every donor gave a peripheral blood sample, and the peripheral blood mononuclear cells from that sample were used for TCR beta sequencing. The Qiagen DNeasy Blood Extraction Kit was used to extract genomic DNA from the blood cell samples. The source is a girl aged 2-10 years in good health and CMV-seronegative. The sequencing input was PBMCs. The sequence is built from TRBV5-1 and TRBJ2-1, and 12 junction bases match TRBD2. The nucleotides read TGCGCCAGCAGCTCGCTAGCGGGAGGGCATGAGCAGTTCTTC. This gives the protein CASSSLAGGHEQFF.